Shown below are 18 T cell receptor beta chains from a single sample sequenced in a study of long-term antiretroviral therapy in people with HIV. Survey-level resolution applied to immunoSEQ assay v3.0. Repertoires were generated with immunoSEQ multiplex PCR, while TCRdb's copy carries only in-frame clones and drops some. This repertoire shows about 25,000 clones, roughly three quarters found once; its top ten account for around 10%. The specimen was unsorted PBMCs, collected 2.1 years after starting antiretroviral therapy. All receptors derive from a man aged 25-40 years with HIV.

This sequence joins TRBV28 and TRBJ1-2, with D possibly TRBD1 on 6 matching bases. V was cut by 10 bases and J by 8 bases, with 14 bases left in between. The CDR3 is made up of 11 amino acids. Germline V gene lookup returns CDR1 MDHEN and CDR2 SYDVKM. The CDR3 DNA follows: TGTGCCACCCGGAGGGGGTACGGCTACACCTTC. Residues: CATRRGYGYTF.

The chain has TRBV27 and TRBJ1-3, with D hard to call. Germline V CDR1 and CDR2: MNHEY, SMNVEV (reference sequence). The ends were cut back, 5 bases at V and 0 bases at J, with 8 bases in the middle. The length of the CDR3 is 14 residues. The CDR3 coding sequence is TGTGCCAGCAGTCCACGACCCTCTGGAAACACCATATATTTT. Its translation is CASSPRPSGNTIYF.

The chain recombines TRBV9 with TRBJ2-2; 9 nucleotides line up with TRBD2. This CDR3 spans 18 amino acids. The J segment lost 5 bases and the V segment lost 0 bases, leaving 11 bases of the junction unmatched. The V gene's germline CDR1 is SGDLS and CDR2 YYNGEE. This CDR3 reads CASSVALRGGAGTGELFF. The CDR3, as DNA: TGTGCCAGCAGCGTAGCTCTTCGCGGGGGGGCCGGTACCGGGGAGCTGTTTTTT.

J is TRBJ2-7 and V is TRBV2; D may be TRBD1 (6 bases). Per the germline V gene, CDR1 is SNHLY and CDR2 is FYNNEI. Trimming took 5 bases from V and 3 from J, leaving 11 bases between them. The CDR3 contains 13 residues. The CDR3 DNA reads TGTGCCAGCAGTTCGGACAGATTCTACGAGCAGTACTTC. Translation: CASSSDRFYEQYF.

The chain is built from TRBV28 and TRBJ1-2, with a weak D call TRBD1 (5 bases). This CDR3 comprises 13 residues. With 3 bases removed from V and 6 bases from J, the gap between germline ends came to 11 bases. Germline-derived CDR1 and CDR2 are MDHEN and SYDVKM. The CDR3 loop is CASSFYRRHGYTF. In DNA, the CDR3 is TGTGCCAGCAGTTTTTACAGGCGTCATGGCTACACCTTC.

The genes are TRBV5-8 and TRBJ1-5, with D possibly being TRBD1 (5 bases). The V gene's germline CDR1 is SGHTS and CDR2 YDEGEE. Trimming took off 0 bases at V and 8 bases at J, with 21 bases between the two ends. This CDR3 is 17 amino acids long. The CDR3 nucleotides are TGTGCCAGCAGCTTGGTTCGGTTTGGGACTGATCTGAAGCCCCAGCATTTT. Its protein is CASSLVRFGTDLKPQHF. The full variable domain, rest sourced from reference TRBV5-8 and TRBJ1-5, is EAGVTQSPTHLIKTRGQQATLRCSPISGHTSVYWYQQALGLGLQFLLWYDEGEERNRGNFPPRFSGRQFPNYSSELNVNALELEDSALYLCASSLVRFGTDLKPQHFGDGTRLSIL.

The V and J genes are TRBV9 and TRBJ2-7; no definite D call. The length of the CDR3 is 14 residues. Trimming left V 0 bases short and J 1 base short, with 8 bases between. The germline gives CDR1 SGDLS, CDR2 YYNGEE. The CDR3 protein is CASSVGLGSYEQYF. The DNA of the CDR3 is TGTGCCAGCAGCGTAGGATTGGGGTCCTACGAGCAGTACTTC.

This clone appeared once. The chain is built from TRBV5-1 and TRBJ2-2; 7 nucleotides align to TRBD1. The CDR3 has 18 amino acids. With 1 base clipped from V and 4 bases from J, the junction kept 13 bases outside the gene matches. From germline, CDR1 is SGHRS and CDR2 YFSETQ. CDR3 sequence reads: CASSLTIQGGRGTGELFF. The CDR3 bases are TGCGCCAGCAGCTTGACCATACAAGGGGGCCGTGGCACCGGGGAGCTGTTTTTT.

This clone is judged medium-sized (0.01 to 0.1%). The chain carries TRBV7-6 and TRBJ2-7; 8 nucleotides line up with TRBD2. Germline V lookup: CDR1 SGHVS, CDR2 FNYEAQ. The trim removed 2 bases at V and 2 bases at J, leaving 2 bases unmatched. The CDR3 is 14 residues long. CDR3 in DNA: TGTGCCAGCAGCTTATTAGCGGGGACCTACGAGCAGTACTTC. It encodes CASSLLAGTYEQYF.

J is TRBJ2-7 and V is TRBV27, with 7 bases lining up with TRBD1. Germline V gene sequence: CDR1 MNHEY, CDR2 SMNVEV (reference sequence). This CDR3 spans 14 amino acids. Trimming cost V 0 bases and J 3 bases; bases outside gene matches: 2. DNA of the CDR3: TGTGCCAGCAGTTTATCGGGACAGTACTACGAGCAGTACTTC. As protein: CASSLSGQYYEQYF.

Only a few counts were recorded for this clone. This chain uses TRBV28 with TRBJ1-1, with TRBD1 identical over 8 bases. This CDR3 is built from 16 residues. The germline V gene encodes CDR1 MDHEN and CDR2 SYDVKM. The J segment lost 10 bases and the V segment lost 2 bases, leaving 15 bases of the junction unmatched. CDR3 in DNA: TGTGCCAGCAGTTTAGATCCATCGGACAGGGTCGGGGGAGCTTTCTTT. Translating it yields CASSLDPSDRVGGAFF.

CDR3: CAWSEETAINEKLFF. CDR3 nucleotide sequence: TGTGCCTGGAGTGAAGAAACAGCGATTAATGAAAAACTGTTTTTT. The chain recombines TRBV30 with TRBJ1-4; D ambiguous. The CDR3 has 15 amino acids. V gave up 1 base and J gave up 4 bases, with 13 bases separating them. Germline CDR1 and CDR2: GTSNPN and SVGIG (reference sequence).

The rearrangement uses TRBV11-2 and TRBJ2-5; 7 bases map to TRBD2. After removal of 1 base from V and 3 bases from J, the junction contained 11 bases not matched to a gene. The V gene's germline CDR1 is SGHAT and CDR2 FQNNGV. There are 17 residues in the CDR3. CDR3 loop: CASSLVGPAGAEETQYF. The CDR3 region has the DNA TGTGCCAGCAGCTTAGTAGGTCCGGCGGGAGCGGAAGAGACCCAGTACTTC.

The chain carries TRBV13 and TRBJ2-3; 15 nucleotides align to TRBD2. This CDR3 is built from 18 residues. Trimming cost V 4 bases and J 5 bases; bases outside gene matches: 10. The germline V gene has CDR1 PRHDT and CDR2 FYEKMQ (reference sequence). The CDR3 coding sequence is TGTGCCAGCAGCTCCGCTTCACCGGGACTAGCGGGGGGAGATACGCAGTATTTT. It specifies CASSSASPGLAGGDTQYF.

The V and J genes are TRBV19 and TRBJ1-4, with 8 bases identical to TRBD1. V was pared by 5 bases and J by 7 bases, with 9 bases of the junction left unmatched. The CDR3 extends over 15 amino acids. Germline V gene sequence: CDR1 LNHDA, CDR2 SQIVND (reference sequence). The CDR3 sequence: CASSSGGVLAEKLFF. The CDR3 region has the DNA TGTGCCAGTAGTTCAGGGGGCGTGCTAGCTGAAAAACTGTTTTTT.

The CDR3: CASSLSMGHYGYTF. The CDR3 region has the DNA TGTGCCAGCAGTTTATCGATGGGCCACTATGGCTACACCTTC. The chain is built from TRBV27 and TRBJ1-2; D gene uncertain. Trimming shortened V by 0 bases and J by 3 bases, and 8 bases separated the two germline ends. The CDR3 sequence is 14 residues long. Per the germline V gene, CDR1 is MNHEY and CDR2 is SMNVEV (reference sequence).

The chain is built from TRBV19 and TRBJ2-5; 7 bases fit TRBD2. Germline-derived CDR1 and CDR2 are LNHDA and SQIVND (reference sequence). The trim removed 3 bases at V and 5 bases at J, leaving 12 bases unmatched. This CDR3 spans 16 amino acids. CDR3 nucleotides: TGTGCCAGTAGTATCACCGGAGGACTAGTTAGGGAGACCCAGTACTTC. Translation: CASSITGGLVRETQYF.

The J gene is TRBJ2-7, the V gene TRBV11-2; tentatively, D is TRBD1 (6 bases). Trimming took 5 bases from V and 1 from J, leaving 15 bases between them. The CDR3 has 15 residues. In germline, CDR1 is SGHAT, CDR2 FQNNGV. The CDR3 region is CASSLPGQLSYEQYF. The DNA for the CDR3 is TGTGCCAGCAGCCTACCGGGACAATTATCCTACGAGCAGTACTTC.